Below, one T cell receptor beta chain is given with its context. Through a sample-barcoded 5' primer and a J-beta primer mix, a second PCR was run for roughly 6 to 12 cycles. One entry per CDR3 protein, called by TCRdb with MiXCR from the 5' RACE reads. Among about 1.4 million distinct CDR3 sequences listed, almost 60% were seen once. The V gene lost 2 bases and the J gene lost 2 bases, with 14 bases spanning the gap. The CDR3 spans 16 residues. This specimen belongs to a study of blood T cells in healthy people across ages. This receptor was taken from a man between 18 and 35 years old in good health. Sequenced material: blood. The gene calls are TRBV12-3 or TRBV12-4 and TRBJ2-3; either TRBD1 or TRBD2 may supply D (5 bases each). CDR3 in amino acids: CASSLTGRLTTDTQYF. The CDR3 DNA sequence: TGTGCCAGCAGTTTAACGGGACGTCTCACCACAGATACGCAGTATTTT.